The text below deals with one T cell receptor beta chain. This sample was taken from a study of blood T cell repertoires in COVID-19. In the original analysis: Estimated nucleated cell counts came from reference gene primer amplification. The protocol was immunoSEQ multiplex PCR, while the TCRdb copy is restricted to in-frame clones and leaves out a portion. Clonal size and the V and J genes are those of that table, whereas D and trimming came from the DNA. The sample lists 20,000 to 30,000 clones, about 89% occurring once. The CDR3 consists of 14 residues. The V and J ends lost 7 bases and 0 bases respectively, with 10 bases between them. The germline CDR1 and CDR2 sequences are SQVTM and ANQGSEA.

The V gene is TRBV29-1, the J gene TRBJ2-6; no definite D call. Sequenced: peripheral blood. This TCR was sampled from a man aged 65 to 79 with COVID-19, enrolled during active disease. The CDR3 DNA is TGCAGCGCCCGATCAGACTCTGGGGCCAACGTCCTGACTTTC. Its protein is CSARSDSGANVLTF.